The present T cell receptor beta chain was sequenced within a study of blood T cell repertoires in COVID-19. Study context: COVID-19 samples, acute and convalescent, were from the United States, Italy and Spain. PBMCs, B-cell-depleted T cells, or T cells provided the cDNA or gDNA that made up the material.

This CDR3 has 13 amino acids. V trimming: 4 bases; J trimming: 7 bases; junction bases outside the gene matches: 4. In germline, CDR1 is SGHRS, CDR2 YFSETQ. This clone was seen a handful of times. Per the original data handling: Amplification from reference gene primers served as the basis for estimated nucleated cell counts. TCRdb's copy holds only in-frame clones and misses some; the assay was immunoSEQ multiplex PCR. V and J calls plus clone size are reproduced from that table; the DNA served to infer D and trimming. The sample lists more than 400,000 clones; 70% to 90% were seen once. This clonotype originated in a human donor in a cohort sampled during active COVID-19. The sample was peripheral blood. This chain links TRBV5-1 with TRBJ1-5; 8 nucleotides match TRBD1. The DNA of the CDR3 is TGCGCCAGCAGCATAGGACAGGGACAGCCCCAGCATTTT. Its protein is CASSIGQGQPQHF.